These T cell receptor beta chains were read from a single sample in a study of blood T cell repertoires in COVID-19. Clones were read by immunoSEQ multiplex PCR, and TCRdb kept only the in-frame ones, dropping some. The sample includes 150,000 to 200,000 clones, 70% to 90% of them seen just once. Input material: peripheral blood. These receptors all come from a man aged 18-30 years with acute or convalescent COVID-19. CDR3s include the opening cysteine and the closing phenylalanine or tryptophan.

TRBV4-2 CASSKMGANTEAFF
TRBV28 CASSSPWTQYF
TRBV2 CASSVGRGGDEQFF
TRBV29-1 CSVPGQEYYGYTF
TRBV29-1 CSVARGLADQETQYF
TRBV11-1 CASSLASGGQGEQFF
TRBV9 CASSVVLAGGEQFF
TRBV9 CASSQPTGGVETQYF
TRBV28 CASSFRGQGTDTQYF
TRBV5-1 CASSSDRGTEAFF
TRBV29-1 CSATGQGSPLHF
TRBV27 CASSWRSGSNQPQHF
TRBV6-5 CASSYGTGRYGYTF
TRBV11-2 CASWSRQGTEAFF
TRBV12-3/TRBV12-4 CASSTDRAYEQYF
TRBV5-1 CASSSRQGMSGNTIYF
TRBV18 CASSPIGGRRSTEAFF
TRBV6-1 CASSEGKLAGNTGELFF
TRBV4-1 CASSQVRGGAQETQYF
TRBV5-1 CASSHTNYNEQFF
TRBV6-6 CASTPGSQVRTQYF
TRBV3-1/TRBV3-2 CASSQDRTGFSNQPQHF
TRBV30 CAWSGAGGEQFF
TRBV7-9 CASSSPVDREFPRDYGYTF
TRBV28 CASSYGTGRGYTF
TRBV6-5 CASNRVGEKLFF
TRBV19 CASSTVDSSNYGYTF
TRBV30 CAWRLLQGDNSGNTIYF
TRBV3-1/TRBV3-2 CASERRGRGTQYF
TRBV2 CASSRGTGNEKLFF